This T cell receptor (beta chain) derives from a study of blood T cell repertoires in COVID-19. Study details: Material from acute and convalescent COVID-19 was sourced from the United States, Italy and Spain. Nucleic acid was either cDNA or gDNA, and it came from T cells, B-cell-depleted T cells, or PBMCs.

Germline CDR1 SGHRS, CDR2 YFSETQ. This CDR3 spans 13 amino acids. V lost 1 base and J 1 base, leaving 6 bases between the germline ends. In the study's own analysis: Scientists estimated how many nucleated cells there were by amplifying reference gene primers. The assay was immunoSEQ multiplex PCR, and TCRdb's table has in-frame clones only and misses some. V and J calls and clone size are as listed in that table; D and trimming were resolved from the DNA. This table holds under 200,000 clones, 70% to 90% found once. The receptor was isolated from a man aged 35-49 years with active or convalescent COVID-19. The source material was peripheral blood. The chain joins TRBV5-1 to TRBJ2-7; D is uncertain. The CDR3 sequence is CASSLIASYEQYF. The CDR3 coding sequence is TGCGCCAGCAGCTTGATAGCATCCTACGAGCAGTACTTC.